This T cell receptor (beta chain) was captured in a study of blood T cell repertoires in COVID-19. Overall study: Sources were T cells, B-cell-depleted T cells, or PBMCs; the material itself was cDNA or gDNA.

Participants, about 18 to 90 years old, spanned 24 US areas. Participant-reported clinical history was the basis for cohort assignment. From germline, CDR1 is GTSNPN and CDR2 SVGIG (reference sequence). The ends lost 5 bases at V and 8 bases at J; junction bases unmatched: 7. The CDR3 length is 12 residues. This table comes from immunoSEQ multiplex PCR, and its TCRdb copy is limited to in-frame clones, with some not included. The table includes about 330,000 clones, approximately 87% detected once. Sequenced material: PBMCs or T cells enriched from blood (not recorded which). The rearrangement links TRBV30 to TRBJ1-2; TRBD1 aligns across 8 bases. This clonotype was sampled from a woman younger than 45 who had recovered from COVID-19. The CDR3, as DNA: TGTGCCTGGGGACAGGGCGGGAAGGGCTACACCTTC. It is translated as CAWGQGGKGYTF.